Described below is a single T cell receptor beta chain sequence and its context. These data are taken from a study of blood T cell repertoires in COVID-19. Assay used: immunoSEQ multiplex PCR; TCRdb lists only in-frame clones, some missing. This table holds 85,000 to 130,000 clones, over 70% found once. Germline CDR1 reads SGHNT; CDR2 reads YYREEE (reference sequence). V shed 4 bases, J shed 2 bases, and the junction held 3 bases outside the gene matches. The CDR3 runs 15 residues. Sequenced sample: peripheral blood. The V call is TRBV5-4, the J call TRBJ2-3; TRBD2 matches at 11 bases. The source is a man aged 50 or older with acute or convalescent COVID-19. CDR3 nucleotide sequence: TGTGCCAGCAGCAGGACTAGCGGGCCCACAGATACGCAGTATTTT. Translated, it gives CASSRTSGPTDTQYF. Full variable domain (rest looked up from reference TRBV5-4 and TRBJ2-3): ETGVTQSPTHLIKTRGQQVTLRCSSQSGHNTVSWYQQALGQGPQFIFQYYREEENGRGNFPPRFSGLQFPNYSSELNVNALELDDSALYLCASSRTSGPTDTQYFGPGTRLTVL.